One and the same sample provided the 19 T cell receptor beta chains below, sequenced in a study of naive and memory T cell subsets. The library had UMIs added by 3' ligation of an oligonucleotide to TCR cDNA. Ligated cDNA underwent four rounds of PCR with nested alpha and beta constant region primers and SP2. TCRdb reprocessed the 5' RACE reads with MiXCR, giving one entry per CDR3 protein. The table records more than 45,000 distinct CDR3 sequences, around 7.3% of them present only once. All receptors come from a male donor in good health.

The table lists this clonotype with a few counts. The chain employs TRBV29-1 and TRBJ1-1, with D possibly matching TRBD1 (5 bases). V lost 3 bases and J lost 0, with 8 bases in between. The germline CDR1 and CDR2 sequences are SQVTM and ANQGSEA. The CDR3 totals 13 residues. The DNA of the CDR3 is TGCAGCGTTGACGGGGGAATGAACACTGAAGCTTTCTTT. Its protein is CSVDGGMNTEAFF.

In this sample, this clonotype turned up many times. The chain joins TRBV12-3 or TRBV12-4 to TRBJ2-3; the D is unclear. The CDR3 runs to 13 residues. Trimming stripped 5 bases from V and 2 bases from J, with 8 bases between. The CDR3 region has the DNA TGTGCCAGCAGTCCTCAAAACACAGATACGCAGTATTTT. Protein sequence: CASSPQNTDTQYF.

This chain links TRBV5-1 with TRBJ2-4; 14 nucleotides line up with TRBD2. The CDR3 spans 17 residues. The V and J ends lost 4 bases and 7 bases, in that order; junction bases with no gene match: 10. In germline, CDR1 is SGHRS, CDR2 YFSETQ. CDR3 region: CASSPGTSGRGVNIQYF. The CDR3 DNA reads TGCGCCAGCAGCCCTGGGACTAGCGGGAGAGGGGTGAACATTCAGTACTTC.

This clonotype was picked up many times. The V and J genes are TRBV25-1 and TRBJ1-5; TRBD1 might be the D (6 bases). The germline V gene encodes CDR1 MGHDK and CDR2 SYGVNS. CDR3 length: 14 residues. Trimming left V 5 bases short and J 4 bases short, with 12 bases between. CDR3 DNA sequence: TGTGCCAGCAGTCCACAGGGAGGTAATCAGCCCCAGCATTTT. It yields the protein CASSPQGGNQPQHF.

This chain connects TRBV4-1 to TRBJ1-2, with TRBD1 matching 7 bases. Trimming cost V 0 bases and J 3 bases; bases outside gene matches: 4. Germline-derived CDR1 and CDR2 are MGHRA and YSYEKL. CDR3 size: 15 residues. The CDR3: CASSQEGGGDYGYTF. The CDR3 nucleotides are TGCGCCAGCAGCCAAGAAGGAGGGGGCGACTATGGCTACACCTTC.

This clonotype was counted between two and nine times. The rearrangement uses TRBV12-3 or TRBV12-4 and TRBJ2-1; D might be TRBD2 (6 bases). This CDR3 comprises 14 residues. Trimming left V 7 bases short and J 0 bases short, with 10 bases between. The CDR3 reads CASKGGASYNEQFF. As DNA, the CDR3 is TGTGCCAGCAAGGGCGGGGCCTCCTACAATGAGCAGTTCTTC.

This clonotype appeared many times. The chain combines TRBV5-6 with TRBJ2-1; TRBD2 agrees at 9 bases. This CDR3 is 16 amino acids long. Per the germline V gene, CDR1 is SGHDT and CDR2 is YYEEEE. Unmatched junction bases numbered 3, after V lost 0 bases and J lost 2 bases. The CDR3, as DNA: TGTGCCAGCAGCTTGGGCCTAGCGGGGACCTACAATGAGCAGTTCTTC. Its protein product is CASSLGLAGTYNEQFF. Based on the CDR3 plus reference TRBV5-6 and TRBJ2-1, the full variable domain is DAGVTQSPTHLIKTRGQQVTLRCSPKSGHDTVSWYQQALGQGPQFIFQYYEEEERQRGNFPDRFSGHQFPNYSSELNVNALLLGDSALYLCASSLGLAGTYNEQFFGPGTRLTVL.

The chain uses TRBV18 and TRBJ1-6; 9 bases fit TRBD1. The CDR3 is 15 residues long. Germline values: CDR1 KGHSH, CDR2 LQKENI. Losses at the gene ends were 3 bases for V and 6 bases for J; bases not matched to a gene: 3. The CDR3 nucleotides read TGTGCCAGCTCACCGGGACAGGGCGGTAATTCACCCCTCCACTTT. Translation gives CASSPGQGGNSPLHF.

At least ten counts were recorded for this clonotype. This chain connects TRBV30 to TRBJ2-1; 8 nucleotides match TRBD2. Germline V gene data show CDR1 as GTSNPN and CDR2 as SVGIG (reference sequence). The CDR3 has 14 amino acids. J was trimmed by 9 bases and V by 1 base; bases with no gene match: 8. The DNA for the CDR3 is TGTGCCTGGAGTGCGGCGGGAGGATTTGGTGAGCAGTTCTTC. This sequence encodes CAWSAAGGFGEQFF.

The CDR3: CASSLGGGRDQETQYF. CDR3 DNA sequence: TGTGCCAGCAGCTTAGGTGGGGGAAGGGACCAAGAGACCCAGTACTTC. The chain combines TRBV7-7 with TRBJ2-5, with D possibly called TRBD1 or TRBD2 (5 bases each). Per germline, CDR1 SSHAT and CDR2 FNYEAQ (reference sequence). V lost 1 base to trimming and J lost 0 bases, with 12 bases between them. The CDR3 loop spans 16 amino acids.

The chain combines TRBV29-1 with TRBJ2-2; D might be TRBD1 or TRBD2, each matching 6 bases. The germline V gene encodes CDR1 SQVTM and CDR2 ANQGSEA. V shed 1 base and J shed 4 bases, with 13 bases lying between them. The CDR3 contains 15 residues. CDR3 nucleotide sequence: TGCAGCGTTGAAGCGGGGGCTCGGAGCACCGGGGAGCTGTTTTTT. Protein sequence: CSVEAGARSTGELFF.

This clonotype was recorded at least ten times. The chain has TRBV29-1 and TRBJ2-1; D possibly matches TRBD1 or TRBD2 (5 bases each). The CDR3 loop spans 14 amino acids. In germline, CDR1 is SQVTM, CDR2 ANQGSEA. V was pared by 4 bases and J by 4 bases, with 14 bases between. CDR3 bases: TGCAGCGTTGCGGGCCAGGGAGTTTACAATGAGCAGTTCTTC. Residues: CSVAGQGVYNEQFF.

This clonotype was picked up many times. The chain joins TRBV6-2 or TRBV6-3 to TRBJ2-5, with D perhaps TRBD1 (6 bases). The CDR3 totals 15 residues. Deletions cut 8 bases from V and 6 bases from J, with 22 bases between. The germline gives CDR1 MNHEY, CDR2 SVGEGT. The CDR3 spells CASGNGQIERKTQYF. The DNA for the CDR3 is TGTGCCAGCGGTAATGGACAGATTGAAAGGAAGACCCAGTACTTC.

This clonotype has more than one count but fewer than ten. The V call is TRBV30, the J call TRBJ2-5; 11 bases align to TRBD1. Per germline, CDR1 GTSNPN and CDR2 SVGIG (reference sequence). CDR3 length equals 15 residues. V was clipped by 2 bases and J by 3 bases; unmatched bases: 5. The CDR3 bases are TGTGCCTGGAGTCGGGACAGGGGGTTTGAAGAGACCCAGTACTTC. Protein: CAWSRDRGFEETQYF.

The V call is TRBV4-2, the J call TRBJ2-5; maybe TRBD1 (5 bases). The CDR3 length is 14 residues. CDR1 LGHNA and CDR2 YNFKEQ come from the germline V gene. V lost 0 bases to trimming and J lost 5 bases, with 10 bases between them. The CDR3, as DNA: TGTGCCAGCAGCCAAGAAGGGGCGCGGGAGACCCAGTACTTC. Encoded protein: CASSQEGARETQYF.

This clonotype was seen a few times. The gene calls are TRBV3-1 and TRBJ2-7, with D uncertain. This CDR3 has 14 amino acids. The V end lost 1 base, the J end lost 7 bases, and 14 bases lay between the germline ends. CDR1 is LGHDT and CDR2 is YNNKEL in the germline V gene (reference sequence). The CDR3 is CASSQVDHSKEQYF. In DNA, the CDR3 is TGTGCCAGCAGCCAAGTGGACCACTCTAAAGAGCAGTACTTC.

The sample holds a few counts of this clonotype. The rearrangement links TRBV6-5 to TRBJ2-7; a possible D gene is TRBD2 (5 bases). The CDR3 totals 16 residues. Trimming pared 0 bases from V and 0 bases from J, leaving 12 bases between. Germline loops: CDR1 MNHEY, CDR2 SVGAGI. In DNA, the CDR3 is TGTGCCAGCAGTTACTCGGAGGAAACTAGCTCCTACGAGCAGTACTTC. This sequence encodes CASSYSEETSSYEQYF.

This clonotype was observed at least ten times. The chain combines TRBV6-1 with TRBJ2-1; D unclear. The germline CDR1 and CDR2 sequences are MNHNS and SASEGT. The CDR3 consists of 15 residues. V lost 6 bases, J lost 6 bases, and 18 bases lay in between. CDR3 in amino acids: CASRTERGWVNEQFF. In DNA, the CDR3 is TGTGCCAGCAGGACCGAAAGAGGTTGGGTCAATGAGCAGTTCTTC.

The V gene is TRBV6-5, the J gene TRBJ2-5; 7 bases map to TRBD1. The J segment lost 1 base and the V segment lost 6 bases, leaving 2 bases of the junction unmatched. CDR1 and CDR2 (germline): MNHEY, SVGAGI. This CDR3 region has 13 residues. CDR3 amino acids: CASRAGGQETQYF. The DNA of the CDR3 is TGTGCCAGCAGGGCAGGGGGCCAAGAGACCCAGTACTTC.